The sequence of this T cell receptor (beta chain) was determined in a study of cytomegalovirus exposure and HLA in healthy donors. Produced via immunoSEQ multiplex PCR; TCRdb's table is partial and in-frame only. The sample carries about 240,000 clones, about 86% recorded once. About this clone itself: Its antigen is not identified.

Deletions cut 1 base from V and 8 bases from J, with 18 bases between. Germline V lookup: CDR1 LNHNV, CDR2 YYDKDF (reference sequence). This CDR3 region has 15 residues. Study observations and caveats: In vitro assays verified that a few CMV-associated chains recognized CMV antigens specifically. Listed as cytomegalovirus-associated were 170 or so TCR beta chains.

J is TRBJ2-7 and V is TRBV15; D remains ambiguous. The TCR sequence derives from a woman aged 25 to 39 in good health and CMV-seropositive. The sample consisted of PBMCs. For the CDR3, the DNA is TGTGCCACCAGCAGAGGACGCGTTCAAGAAGCGCAGCAGTACTTC. This codes for CATSRGRVQEAQQYF.